One TCR beta chain is described in this entry. What it recognizes is unknown. The study ran its PCR with 60 Vbeta and 13 Jbeta primers. Libraries were prepared by immunoSEQ multiplex PCR; TCRdb keeps only in-frame clonotypes and omits some of them. The sample is made up of 65,000 to 90,000 clones, and the top ten hold around 2.4% of it. This sample stems from a study of cytomegalovirus exposure and HLA in healthy donors. Study results and limitations: In an earlier analysis, productive rearrangement rates for most beta V segments clustered near 87% or 30%.

V was pared by 7 bases and J by 2 bases, with 6 bases between. The CDR3 totals 12 residues. Source material: PBMCs. The TCR sequence derives from a female donor in good health and CMV-seropositive. The genes are TRBV23-1 and TRBJ2-1, with D uncertain. TRBV23-1 falls under the ORF class, with uncertain function. The DNA for the CDR3 is TGCGCCAGCACCAGGACCTACAATGAGCAGTTCTTC. This gives the protein CASTRTYNEQFF.